The clone carrying this T cell receptor (beta chain) was picked up a small number of times. This entry belongs to a study of blood T cell repertoires in COVID-19. The assay was immunoSEQ multiplex PCR, and TCRdb's table has in-frame clones only and misses some. The table lists some 160,000 clones, more than 80% of them singletons. There are 12 residues in the CDR3. With 3 bases removed from V and 2 bases from J, the gap between germline ends came to 7 bases. The germline V gene encodes CDR1 GTSNPN and CDR2 SVGIG (reference sequence). This clonotype was obtained from a man aged 55 to 70 with acute or convalescent COVID-19. Sequenced material: peripheral blood. The J gene is TRBJ1-1, the V gene TRBV30; a weak D match, TRBD1 (6 bases). CDR3 region: CAWRDRNTEAFF. In nucleotides, the CDR3 is TGTGCCTGGAGGGACAGAAACACTGAAGCTTTCTTT.